These 25 T cell receptor beta chains originate from one sample sequenced in a study of blood T cell repertoires in COVID-19. TCRdb keeps only in-frame clones here, not all; method: immunoSEQ multiplex PCR. The repertoire holds under 150,000 clones, with 85% to 90% as singletons. The sequencing input was peripheral blood. These receptors were taken from an older woman with COVID-19, enrolled during active disease.

The chain is built from TRBV19 and TRBJ1-2; 9 nucleotides match TRBD1. From germline, CDR1 is LNHDA and CDR2 SQIVND (reference sequence). The V segment lost 5 bases and the J segment 4 bases; nucleotides outside the gene matches: 8. The CDR3 covers 15 residues. CDR3 protein: CASSPDGTGFYGYTF. The CDR3 nucleotides are TGTGCCAGTAGTCCTGACGGGACAGGGTTCTATGGCTACACCTTC.

V usage is TRBV7-2 and J usage is TRBJ1-2; the match to TRBD1 covers 9 bases. Trimming at V came to 5 bases and at J to 6 bases, leaving 4 bases not matched to a gene. Germline V CDR1 and CDR2: SGHTA, FQGNSA. This CDR3 is built from 13 residues. This CDR3 reads CASSRTGEHGYTF. DNA for the CDR3: TGTGCCAGCAGCAGGACAGGGGAGCATGGCTACACCTTC.

The chain combines TRBV7-2 with TRBJ1-5; 10 nucleotides align to TRBD1. J lost 0 bases, V lost 5 bases, and 13 bases had no gene match. The CDR3 sequence is 19 residues long. In germline, CDR1 is SGHTA, CDR2 FQGNSA. CDR3 sequence reads: CASSGADRGSTFSNQPQHF. CDR3 nucleotides: TGTGCCAGCAGCGGAGCGGACAGGGGGTCTACCTTTAGCAATCAGCCCCAGCATTTT.

The V gene is TRBV30, the J gene TRBJ1-2; weak D call: TRBD1 (5 bases). This CDR3 has 15 amino acids. The ends were cut back, 2 bases at V and 4 bases at J, with 17 bases in the middle. Germline assignment: CDR1 GTSNPN and CDR2 SVGIG (reference sequence). The CDR3 DNA reads TGTGCCTGGAGTTCGACCTACGGGACTCTCTATGGCTACACCTTC. Protein product: CAWSSTYGTLYGYTF.

The gene calls are TRBV19 and TRBJ1-6; perhaps TRBD1 as D (5 bases). The CDR3 length is 14 residues. Trimming shortened V by 8 bases and J by 10 bases, and 18 bases separated the two germline ends. Germline V gene data show CDR1 as LNHDA and CDR2 as SQIVND (reference sequence). The CDR3 nucleotides are TGTGCCAGTCGACAGCGGGTGACGGTATCACCCCTCCACTTT. Translating gives CASRQRVTVSPLHF.

The gene calls are TRBV3-1 (or the pseudogene TRBV3-2) and TRBJ1-2; D might be TRBD1 (6 bases). Trimming shortened V by 4 bases and J by 4 bases, and 10 bases separated the two germline ends. The germline V gene encodes CDR1 LGHDT and CDR2 YNNKEL (reference sequence). The CDR3 sequence is 13 residues long. CDR3 DNA sequence: TGTGCCAGCAGCCGGGACATCTCCTATGGCTACACCTTC. It is translated as CASSRDISYGYTF.

This sequence joins TRBV7-3 and TRBJ2-1; 10 positions agree with TRBD2. This CDR3 comprises 15 residues. Per the germline V gene, CDR1 is SGHTA and CDR2 is FQGTGA. The V gene end was trimmed by 6 bases and the J gene end by 2 bases; junction bases not matched to a gene: 4. The CDR3 nucleotides read TGTGCCAGCAGTCAAGCGGGGGGGACCTACAATGAGCAGTTCTTC. Protein sequence: CASSQAGGTYNEQFF.

The V and J genes are TRBV18 and TRBJ2-1; 8 bases line up with TRBD1. CDR1 and CDR2 (germline): KGHSH, LQKENI. J gave up 9 bases and V 6 bases, and 4 bases lay outside the gene matches. CDR3 size: 12 residues. CDR3 loop: CASSRQGSEQFF. The CDR3 bases are TGTGCCAGCTCGAGACAGGGGAGTGAGCAGTTCTTC.

The chain carries TRBV2 and TRBJ1-2; TRBD1 is a possible D gene (6 bases). This CDR3 region has 13 residues. Per germline, CDR1 SNHLY and CDR2 FYNNEI. Trimming removed 8 bases at V and 4 bases at J, with 14 bases between. The CDR3 reads CASGNRDAYGYTF. CDR3 coding DNA: TGTGCCAGCGGCAACAGGGATGCCTATGGCTACACCTTC.

The chain carries TRBV5-5 and TRBJ2-7, with a possible D match to TRBD1 (5 bases). Germline V gene sequence: CDR1 SGHKS, CDR2 YYEKEE (reference sequence). V lost 6 bases and J 6 bases, leaving 10 bases between the germline ends. The CDR3 consists of 11 residues. The CDR3 coding sequence is TGTGCCAGCATACAGGACGCCGAGCAGTACTTC. Protein: CASIQDAEQYF.

The genes are TRBV27 and TRBJ1-2; D gene ambiguous. Per the germline V gene, CDR1 is MNHEY and CDR2 is SMNVEV (reference sequence). The CDR3 is 16 residues long. Deletions cut 3 bases from V and 3 bases from J, with 17 bases between. The CDR3 spells CASSLAFDPADYGYTF. In nucleotides, the CDR3 is TGTGCCAGCAGTTTGGCCTTTGACCCGGCGGACTATGGCTACACCTTC.

The genes are TRBV5-1 and TRBJ2-3; 9 bases are a match to TRBD1. With V trimmed by 2 bases and J by 3 bases, 10 bases remained unmatched. Looked up from germline, CDR1 is SGHRS and CDR2 is YFSETQ. This CDR3 spans 17 amino acids. The CDR3 sequence: CASSLDFTGGLTDTQYF. In DNA form, the CDR3 reads TGCGCCAGCAGCTTAGATTTTACAGGGGGCCTGACAGATACGCAGTATTTT.

Comments on this clone: Different DNA sequences within this sample yield the same CDR3. The chain carries TRBV5-1 and TRBJ1-3, with TRBD1 identical over 7 bases. Trimming cost V 0 bases and J 4 bases; bases outside gene matches: 1. Germline lookup yields CDR1 SGHRS and CDR2 YFSETQ. This CDR3 region has 14 residues. CDR3 DNA: TGCGCCAGCAGCTTGGGACAGGGCGGAAACACCATATATTTT. It yields the protein CASSLGQGGNTIYF.

CDR3 bases: TGTGCCAGCAAACTGGGAGGTTCGAACACTGAAGCTTTCTTT. Its translation is CASKLGGSNTEAFF. The V call is TRBV18, the J call TRBJ1-1; D gene uncertain. The V gene's germline CDR1 is KGHSH and CDR2 LQKENI. V shed 8 bases and J shed 1 base, with 14 bases lying between them. The CDR3 contains 14 residues.

The chain recombines TRBV7-9 with TRBJ1-4, with TRBD1 matching 7 bases. From germline, CDR1 is SEHNR and CDR2 FQNEAQ (reference sequence). This CDR3 comprises 15 residues. V lost 6 bases, J lost 3 bases, and 7 bases stayed unmatched. The CDR3 sequence is CASSLLGQANEKLFF. The CDR3 DNA is TGTGCCAGCAGTTTACTAGGACAGGCTAATGAAAAACTGTTTTTT.

This CDR3 is CASSEVRANQPQHF. CDR3 sequence (DNA): TGTGCCAGCAGTGAAGTCAGGGCTAATCAGCCCCAGCATTTT. This rearrangement joins TRBV2 to TRBJ1-5; a possible D gene is TRBD1 (5 bases). Trimming stripped 1 base from V and 4 bases from J, with 8 bases between. The V gene's germline CDR1 is SNHLY and CDR2 FYNNEI. The CDR3 is 14 amino acids.

This chain connects TRBV7-3 to TRBJ1-1; weak D call: TRBD1 (5 bases). Germline assignment: CDR1 SGHTA and CDR2 FQGTGA. The V gene lost 8 bases and the J gene lost 1 base, with 8 bases spanning the gap. CDR3 length equals 12 residues. CDR3 in DNA: TGTGCCAGCGGAGGGGCGAACACTGAAGCTTTCTTT. As protein: CASGGANTEAFF.

V usage is TRBV9 and J usage is TRBJ1-6; possible D gene TRBD1, 5 bases. Germline CDR1 reads SGDLS; CDR2 reads YYNGEE. Trimming stripped 0 bases from V and 0 bases from J, with 22 bases between. The CDR3 extends over 21 amino acids. In DNA form, the CDR3 reads TGTGCCAGCAGCGTAGGCATTCAACAGGACGGTGTAAGCTCCTATAATTCACCCCTCCACTTT. This sequence encodes CASSVGIQQDGVSSYNSPLHF. Full variable domain (missing parts from reference TRBV9 and TRBJ1-6): DSGVTQTPKHLITATGQRVTLRCSPRSGDLSVYWYQQSLDQGLQFLIQYYNGEERAKGNILERFSAQQFPDLHSELNLSSLELGDSALYFCASSVGIQQDGVSSYNSPLHFGNGTRLTVT.

The rearrangement links TRBV7-3 to TRBJ1-2; D gene unclear. There are 13 residues in the CDR3. V gave up 4 bases and J gave up 3 bases, with 9 bases separating them. CDR1 is SGHTA and CDR2 is FQGTGA in the germline V gene. CDR3 sequence: CASSSAAYYGYTF. CDR3 DNA: TGTGCCAGCAGCTCGGCGGCCTACTATGGCTACACCTTC.

This chain links TRBV2 with TRBJ1-5, with D possibly TRBD1 on 5 matching bases. CDR1 is SNHLY, CDR2 FYNNEI, per germline. The germline V and J ends were trimmed by 4 bases and 4 bases, with 14 bases remaining between them. The CDR3 covers 15 residues. The CDR3 DNA reads as TGTGCCAGCAGTGCCCTGGGACTGGGGAATCAGCCCCAGCATTTT. Translated, it gives CASSALGLGNQPQHF.

The rearrangement uses TRBV7-6 and TRBJ1-1; TRBD1 is a possible D gene (6 bases). CDR1 and CDR2 from the germline V gene are SGHVS and FNYEAQ. Trimming took off 1 base at V and 2 bases at J, with 8 bases between the two ends. The CDR3 has 14 amino acids. The CDR3, as DNA: TGTGCCAGCAGCTTAGATGGGACAAACACTGAAGCTTTCTTT. Amino acids: CASSLDGTNTEAFF.

The chain carries TRBV2 and TRBJ1-3; 8 bases align to TRBD1. The CDR3 loop spans 15 amino acids. Germline assignment: CDR1 SNHLY and CDR2 FYNNEI. J lost 4 bases, V lost 6 bases, and 8 bases had no gene match. The CDR3 reads CASRDRTGSGNTIYF. The CDR3, as DNA: TGTGCCAGCAGGGACCGGACAGGGTCCGGAAACACCATATATTTT.

This clone was observed once. This chain links TRBV2 with TRBJ2-1; 7 nucleotides match TRBD2. The CDR3 contains 14 residues. With 8 bases clipped from V and 1 base from J, the junction kept 5 bases outside the gene matches. Germline-derived CDR1 and CDR2 are SNHLY and FYNNEI. The CDR3 DNA sequence: TGTGCCAGCCTGAGGGAGGGATCCTACAATGAGCAGTTCTTC. Translating it yields CASLREGSYNEQFF. Full variable domain (missing parts from reference TRBV2 and TRBJ2-1): EPEVTQTPSHQVTQMGQEVILRCVPISNHLYFYWYRQILGQKVEFLVSFYNNEISEKSEIFDDQFSVERPDGSNFTLKIRSTKLEDSAMYFCASLREGSYNEQFFGPGTRLTVL.

The V gene is TRBV27, the J gene TRBJ2-5, with 7 bases identical to TRBD1. The CDR3 has 17 amino acids. J gave up 1 base and V 5 bases, and 13 bases lay outside the gene matches. Germline V CDR1 and CDR2: MNHEY, SMNVEV (reference sequence). The CDR3 here is CASSIPRQGKAQETQYF. In nucleotides, the CDR3 is TGTGCCAGCAGTATCCCCCGACAGGGTAAGGCCCAAGAGACCCAGTACTTC.

This sequence joins TRBV3-1 (or the pseudogene TRBV3-2) and TRBJ2-2, with TRBD2 as a possible D gene (6 bases). Germline assignment: CDR1 LGHDT and CDR2 YNNKEL (reference sequence). Trimming removed 6 bases at V and 0 bases at J, with 17 bases between. CDR3 size: 17 residues. The CDR3 nucleotides read TGTGCCAGCAGTCGATTGGCGGGGAGGACGAACACCGGGGAGCTGTTTTTT. Translation gives CASSRLAGRTNTGELFF.